This TCR beta chain was recovered during a study of T cells in Graves' hyperthyroidism and ophthalmopathy. Germline V gene lookup returns CDR1 SGHVS and CDR2 FNYEAQ. V lost 1 base and J 7 bases, leaving 26 bases between the germline ends. This CDR3 has 19 amino acids. On this clonotype: Its antigen is currently unknown.

Study-wide findings and caveats: The majority of expanded thyroid clonotypes above 0.001 also appeared in blood.

TCR beta CDR3 regions were amplified from RNA transcripts. Primed by the HTBI set, a first-round RT-PCR was run on the TCR CDR3. MiXCR, run by TCRdb on the multiplex PCR reads, gives a single entry per CDR3 protein. Counted here are hundreds of thousands of distinct CDR3 sequences, roughly 45% occurring once; the ten biggest clones make up about 7.2%. Sequencing was done on a sample of peripheral blood or thyroid tissue (not recorded which). The gene calls are TRBV7-6 and TRBJ1-5; possibly TRBD1 for D (5 bases). This sequence was found in an adult man with Graves' disease, either hyperthyroidism or ophthalmopathy (not recorded which). The CDR3 DNA follows: TGTGCCAGCAGCTTAGTACCCAGAGGGGCGGGACGGGACGAGCAGCCCCAGCATTTT. This encodes CASSLVPRGAGRDEQPQHF.